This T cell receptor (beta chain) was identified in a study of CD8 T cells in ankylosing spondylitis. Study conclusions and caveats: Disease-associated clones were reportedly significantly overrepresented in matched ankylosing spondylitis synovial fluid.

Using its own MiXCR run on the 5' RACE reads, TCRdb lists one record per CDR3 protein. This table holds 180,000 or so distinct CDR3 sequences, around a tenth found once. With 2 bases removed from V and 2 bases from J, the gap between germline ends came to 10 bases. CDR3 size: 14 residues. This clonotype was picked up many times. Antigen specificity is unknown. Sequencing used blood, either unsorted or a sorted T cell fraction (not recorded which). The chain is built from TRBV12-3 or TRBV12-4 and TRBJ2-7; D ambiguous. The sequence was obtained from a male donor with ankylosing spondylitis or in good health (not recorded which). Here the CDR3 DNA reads TGTGCCAGCAGTTTATACGGCACGGCCTACGAGCAGTACTTC. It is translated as CASSLYGTAYEQYF.